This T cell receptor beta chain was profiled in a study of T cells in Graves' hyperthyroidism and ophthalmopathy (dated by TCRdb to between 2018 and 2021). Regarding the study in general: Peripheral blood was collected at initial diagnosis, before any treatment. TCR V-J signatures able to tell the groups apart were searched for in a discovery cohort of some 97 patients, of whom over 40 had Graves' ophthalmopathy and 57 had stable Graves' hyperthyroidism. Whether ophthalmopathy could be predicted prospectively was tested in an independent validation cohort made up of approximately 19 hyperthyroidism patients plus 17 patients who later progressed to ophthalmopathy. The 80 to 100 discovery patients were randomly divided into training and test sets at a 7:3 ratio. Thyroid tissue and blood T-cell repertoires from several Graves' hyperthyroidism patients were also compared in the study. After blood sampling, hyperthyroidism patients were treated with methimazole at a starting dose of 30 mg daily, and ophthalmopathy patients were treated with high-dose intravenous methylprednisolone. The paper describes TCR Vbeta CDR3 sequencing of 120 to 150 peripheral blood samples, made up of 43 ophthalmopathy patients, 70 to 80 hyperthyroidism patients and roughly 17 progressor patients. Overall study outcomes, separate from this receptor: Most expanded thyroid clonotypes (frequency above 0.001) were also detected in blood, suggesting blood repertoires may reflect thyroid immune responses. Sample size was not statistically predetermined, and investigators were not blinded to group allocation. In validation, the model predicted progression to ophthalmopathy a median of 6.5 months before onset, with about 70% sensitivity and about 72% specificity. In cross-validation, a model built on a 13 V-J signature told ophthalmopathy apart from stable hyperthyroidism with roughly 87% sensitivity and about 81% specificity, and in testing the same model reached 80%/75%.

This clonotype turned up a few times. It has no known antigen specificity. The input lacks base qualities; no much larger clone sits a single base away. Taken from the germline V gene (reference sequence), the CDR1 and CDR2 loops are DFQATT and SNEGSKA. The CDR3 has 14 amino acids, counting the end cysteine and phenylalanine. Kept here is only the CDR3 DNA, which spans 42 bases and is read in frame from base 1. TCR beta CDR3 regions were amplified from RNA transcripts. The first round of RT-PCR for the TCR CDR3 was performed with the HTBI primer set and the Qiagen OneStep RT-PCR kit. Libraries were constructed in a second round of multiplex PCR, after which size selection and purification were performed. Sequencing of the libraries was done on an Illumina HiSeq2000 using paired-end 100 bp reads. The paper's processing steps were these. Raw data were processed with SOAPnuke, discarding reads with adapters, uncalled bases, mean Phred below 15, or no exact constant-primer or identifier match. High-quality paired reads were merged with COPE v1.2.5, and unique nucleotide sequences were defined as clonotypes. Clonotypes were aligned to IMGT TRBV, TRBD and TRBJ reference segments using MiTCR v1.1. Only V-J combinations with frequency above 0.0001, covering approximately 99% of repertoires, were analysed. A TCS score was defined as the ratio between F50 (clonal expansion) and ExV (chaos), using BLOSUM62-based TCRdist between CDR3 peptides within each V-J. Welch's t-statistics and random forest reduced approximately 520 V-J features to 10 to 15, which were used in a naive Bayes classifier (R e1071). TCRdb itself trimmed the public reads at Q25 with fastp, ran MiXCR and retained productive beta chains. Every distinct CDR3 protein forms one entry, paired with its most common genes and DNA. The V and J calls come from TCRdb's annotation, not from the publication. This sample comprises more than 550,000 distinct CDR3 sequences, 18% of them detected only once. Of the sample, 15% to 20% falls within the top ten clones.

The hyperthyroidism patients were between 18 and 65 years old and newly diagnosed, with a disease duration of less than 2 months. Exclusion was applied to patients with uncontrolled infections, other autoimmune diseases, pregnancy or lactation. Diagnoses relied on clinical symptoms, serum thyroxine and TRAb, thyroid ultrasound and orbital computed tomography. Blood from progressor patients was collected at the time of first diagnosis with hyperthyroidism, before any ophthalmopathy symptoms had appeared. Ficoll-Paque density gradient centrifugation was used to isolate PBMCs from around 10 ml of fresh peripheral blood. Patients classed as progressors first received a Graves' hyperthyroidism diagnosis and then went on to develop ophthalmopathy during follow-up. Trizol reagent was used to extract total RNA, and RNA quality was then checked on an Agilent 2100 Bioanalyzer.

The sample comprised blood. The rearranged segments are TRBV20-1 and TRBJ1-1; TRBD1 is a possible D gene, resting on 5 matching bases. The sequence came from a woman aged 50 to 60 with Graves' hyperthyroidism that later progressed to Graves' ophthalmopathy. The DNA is TGCAGCGCAATACCCGGCAGGGAAGGTACTGAAGCTTTCTTT. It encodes CSAIPGREGTEAFF.